Below are 25 T cell receptor beta chains sequenced from a single sample in a study of OX40 agonist ivuxolimab in advanced cancers. Only in-frame clones appear in the TCRdb table, and some are missing; sequencing was by immunoSEQ multiplex PCR. This repertoire shows tens of thousands of clones, more than 80% found once; its top ten account for 6.5% to 8.5%. Sequences were derived from CD4+ or CD8+ T cells sorted from blood, sampled in a trial of the OX40 agonist ivuxolimab. Receptors were obtained from an adult with an advanced solid tumor such as melanoma, head and neck, liver or kidney cancer.

This clone has just a few counts. The V gene is TRBV6-1, the J gene TRBJ2-7; D may be TRBD1 or TRBD2 (5 bases each). V was cut by 8 bases and J by 3 bases, with 20 bases left in between. Germline CDR1 and CDR2: MNHNS and SASEGT. This CDR3 contains 15 residues. The CDR3 DNA sequence: TGTGCCAGCTCCTACTTCCGGGACGGGGTCTACGAGCAGTACTTC. It is translated as CASSYFRDGVYEQYF.

V gene TRBV5-6 combines with J gene TRBJ2-1, with TRBD1 identical over 9 bases. Germline assignment: CDR1 SGHDT and CDR2 YYEEEE. The V and J ends lost 1 base and 3 bases, in that order; junction bases with no gene match: 5. The length of the CDR3 is 16 residues. The CDR3 coding sequence is TGTGCCAGCAGCTTGCTCGGGGACAGGGACTACAATGAGCAGTTCTTC. Translated, it gives CASSLLGDRDYNEQFF. Drawing the rest from reference TRBV5-6 and TRBJ2-1, the complete variable domain is DAGVTQSPTHLIKTRGQQVTLRCSPKSGHDTVSWYQQALGQGPQFIFQYYEEEERQRGNFPDRFSGHQFPNYSSELNVNALLLGDSALYLCASSLLGDRDYNEQFFGPGTRLTVL.

The CDR3 sequence: CASSTHRGTITDTQYF. DNA of the CDR3: TGTGCCAGCAGCACCCACAGGGGCACCATCACAGATACGCAGTATTTT. The chain has TRBV11-3 and TRBJ2-3; 7 bases line up with TRBD1. Germline trimming cut 5 bases from V and 2 bases from J; bases unmatched to any gene: 10. CDR3 length equals 16 residues. Germline CDR1 is SGHNT and CDR2 is YENEEA.

The chain is built from TRBV19 and TRBJ2-1, with D possibly matching TRBD2 (5 bases). V was shortened by 2 bases and J by 0 bases, with 8 bases between the two germline ends. This CDR3 region has 15 residues. In germline, CDR1 is LNHDA, CDR2 SQIVND (reference sequence). The CDR3 DNA sequence: TGTGCCAGTAGTATACGGGGTAGCTCCTACAATGAGCAGTTCTTC. It is translated as CASSIRGSSYNEQFF.

V gene TRBV7-6 combines with J gene TRBJ2-1; TRBD2 matches 8 bases. Germline-derived CDR1 and CDR2 are SGHVS and FNYEAQ. The junction had 12 bases not matched to a gene; V was cut back by 0 bases and J by 8 bases. The CDR3 runs to 17 residues. CDR3 sequence (DNA): TGTGCCAGCAGCTTAGCGGGTCTAGCGGGTGCAGGAGATGAGCAGTTCTTC. As protein: CASSLAGLAGAGDEQFF. The full variable domain, rest sourced from reference TRBV7-6 and TRBJ2-1, is GAGVSQSPRYKVTKRGQDVALRCDPISGHVSLYWYRQALGQGPEFLTYFNYEAQQDKSGLPNDRFSAERPEGSISTLTIQRTEQRDSAMYRCASSLAGLAGAGDEQFFGPGTRLTVL.

The V call is TRBV5-4, the J call TRBJ2-6; D uncertain. CDR1 is SGHNT and CDR2 is YYREEE in the germline V gene (reference sequence). With 5 bases removed from V and 0 bases from J, the gap between germline ends came to 15 bases. This CDR3 is 17 amino acids long. The CDR3 DNA is TGTGCCAGCAGGTACGGTCCGATTGTCTCTGGGGCCAACGTCCTGACTTTC. It is translated as CASRYGPIVSGANVLTF.

V gene TRBV27 combines with J gene TRBJ2-5, with D perhaps matching TRBD2 (5 bases). With the DNA end fitting TRBJ2-7 better, the J assignment may be wrong. The CDR3 length is 12 residues. CDR1 and CDR2 from the germline V gene are MNHEY and SMNVEV (reference sequence). The CDR3 loop is CASRGSSYEQYF. The CDR3 region has the DNA TGTGCCAGCCGGGGAAGCTCCTACGAGCAGTACTTC.

V usage is TRBV6-1 and J usage is TRBJ1-4; D uncertain. The length of the CDR3 is 14 residues. The V end lost 6 bases, the J end lost 5 bases, and 13 bases lay between the germline ends. Germline values: CDR1 MNHNS, CDR2 SASEGT. CDR3 nucleotides: TGTGCCAGCAGGCGGGTTGTGGAGAATGAAAAACTGTTTTTT. Amino acid sequence: CASRRVVENEKLFF.

This sequence joins TRBV4-1 and TRBJ2-4; 8 bases are shared with TRBD2. The CDR3 runs to 18 residues. Germline loops: CDR1 MGHRA, CDR2 YSYEKL. Trimming cost V 4 bases and J 0 bases; bases outside gene matches: 11. This CDR3 is CASSPGAGVLRAKNIQYF. In DNA form, the CDR3 reads TGCGCCAGCAGCCCAGGAGCGGGGGTTCTTAGAGCCAAAAACATTCAGTACTTC.

V gene TRBV27 combines with J gene TRBJ2-7, with 8 positions matching TRBD2. The CDR3 is 14 residues long. The germline V gene encodes CDR1 MNHEY and CDR2 SMNVEV (reference sequence). Trimming cost V 5 bases and J 7 bases; bases outside gene matches: 10. CDR3 sequence (DNA): TGTGCCAGCAGTCCCTTAGCGGGATACGAAGAGCAGTACTTC. Encoded protein: CASSPLAGYEEQYF.

The rearrangement joins TRBV29-1 to TRBJ2-1; no firm D call. Trimming shortened V by 7 bases and J by 9 bases, and 4 bases separated the two germline ends. CDR3 length: 8 residues. Germline V gene sequence: CDR1 SQVTM, CDR2 ANQGSEA. CDR3 nucleotide sequence: TGCAGCGACGGTGAGCAGTTCTTC. It translates to CSDGEQFF.

This chain connects TRBV29-1 to TRBJ2-7; no clear D gene. The CDR3 runs 13 residues. The germline CDR1 and CDR2 sequences are SQVTM and ANQGSEA. V lost 2 bases, J lost 0 bases, and 8 bases lay in between. The DNA of the CDR3 is TGCAGCGTTGAAATGGCTGCCTCCTACGAGCAGTACTTC. Its translation: CSVEMAASYEQYF.

To note about this clone: As the CDR3 is not closed by the conserved phenylalanine or tryptophan, this likely results from a read error. The DNA is omitted, as the CDR3 cannot be located on it reliably, and the CDR3 follows TCRdb's listing. J is TRBJ2-7 and V is TRBV6-5. CDR1 is MNHEY, CDR2 SVGAGI, per germline. The CDR3 region is 13 residues in length, termini included. This chain's CDR3 is CASSYLGRSVSSL.

In its sample, this clone was seen once. This chain joins TRBV7-8 and TRBJ2-7; the D call may be TRBD1 or TRBD2 (5 bases each). Germline CDR1 and CDR2: SGHVS and FQNEAQ. CDR3 length: 14 amino acids. The germline V and J ends were trimmed by 4 bases and 2 bases, with 12 bases remaining between them. This CDR3 reads CASSSPGQAYEQYF. The CDR3, as DNA: TGTGCCAGCAGCTCCCCGGGGCAGGCCTACGAGCAGTACTTC.

The rearrangement uses TRBV5-1 and TRBJ1-3; D not certain. V lost 0 bases and J lost 0, with 13 bases in between. From germline, CDR1 is SGHRS and CDR2 YFSETQ. The CDR3 spans 17 residues. The CDR3 sequence is CASSLGVQSYSGNTIYF. The CDR3 bases are TGCGCCAGCAGCTTGGGCGTACAGTCCTACTCTGGAAACACCATATATTTT.

This chain joins TRBV10-3 and TRBJ2-3, with 8 positions matching TRBD2. The CDR3 is 14 residues long. Unmatched junction bases numbered 7, after V lost 7 bases and J lost 4 bases. Per the germline V gene, CDR1 is ENHRY and CDR2 is SYGVKD. The CDR3 coding sequence is TGTGCCATCACGGCGGGAGGTTCTGCAGATACGCAGTATTTT. This gives the protein CAITAGGSADTQYF.

The V gene is TRBV5-8, the J gene TRBJ2-1, with 8 nucleotides matching TRBD2. V gave up 5 bases and J gave up 0 bases; unmatched junction bases: 4. CDR3 length equals 15 residues. CDR1 and CDR2 from the germline V gene are SGHTS and YDEGEE. The CDR3 coding sequence is TGTGCCAGCAGTACTAGCGGATTCTCCTACAATGAGCAGTTCTTC. This gives the protein CASSTSGFSYNEQFF.

The gene calls are TRBV29-1 and TRBJ2-7, with D possibly being TRBD2 (7 bases). The CDR3 has 14 residues. CDR1 is SQVTM and CDR2 is ANQGSEA in the germline V gene. Between the trimmed V and J ends, which lost 4 bases and 2 bases, there was a span of 15 bases. CDR3 sequence (DNA): TGCAGCGTTGCCGGCGGGGGCCGGGCCTACGAGCAGTACTTC. The encoded protein is CSVAGGGRAYEQYF.

The chain couples TRBV7-9 to TRBJ2-7; D may be TRBD2 (6 bases). The CDR3 contains 13 residues. Trimming took off 5 bases at V and 4 bases at J, with 12 bases between the two ends. The germline gives CDR1 SEHNR, CDR2 FQNEAQ (reference sequence). The CDR3 sequence: CASSTGTPYEQYF. The CDR3, as DNA: TGTGCCAGCAGCACCGGGACTCCTTACGAGCAGTACTTC.

The chain is built from TRBV29-1 and TRBJ2-1; D uncertain. This CDR3 has 15 residues. The V gene lost 2 bases and the J gene lost 4 bases, with 15 bases spanning the gap. Germline loops: CDR1 SQVTM, CDR2 ANQGSEA. The CDR3 sequence: CSVERYPQLYNEQFF. The CDR3 DNA reads as TGCAGCGTTGAACGGTACCCTCAACTATACAATGAGCAGTTCTTC.

The chain has TRBV19 and TRBJ2-7, with 9 bases that match TRBD1. V gave up 4 bases and J gave up 5 bases; unmatched junction bases: 3. Germline CDR1 and CDR2: LNHDA and SQIVND (reference sequence). The CDR3 runs to 13 residues. DNA for the CDR3: TGTGCCAGTAGTAGGACAGGGGTGGACGAGCAGTACTTC. Translating it yields CASSRTGVDEQYF.

The chain carries TRBV6-5 and TRBJ1-2; 8 bases line up with TRBD1. The CDR3 loop spans 13 amino acids. J lost 3 bases, V lost 5 bases, and 2 bases had no gene match. The germline CDR1 and CDR2 sequences are MNHEY and SVGAGI. Here the CDR3 DNA reads TGTGCCAGCAGTCAGACAGGGGACTATGGCTACACCTTC. Translation gives CASSQTGDYGYTF.

This chain uses TRBV5-4 with TRBJ2-2, with 13 bases identical to TRBD2. The V and J ends lost 4 bases and 8 bases, in that order; junction bases with no gene match: 5. Germline CDR1 reads SGHNT; CDR2 reads YYREEE (reference sequence). The CDR3 extends over 15 amino acids. CDR3 sequence: CASSPGLAGIGELFF. The CDR3 DNA is TGTGCCAGCAGCCCGGGACTAGCGGGAATAGGGGAGCTGTTTTTT.

This clone was observed a single time. V gene TRBV9 combines with J gene TRBJ2-2; tentative D call: TRBD2 (6 bases). V dropped 0 bases and J dropped 5 bases, with 20 bases sitting between them. The CDR3 runs to 18 residues. Per the germline V gene, CDR1 is SGDLS and CDR2 is YYNGEE. CDR3 in DNA: TGTGCCAGCAGCGTAGATCGAGAGGGAGGCTCCAGGACCGGGGAGCTGTTTTTT. It translates to CASSVDREGGSRTGELFF.

The chain uses TRBV5-1 and TRBJ2-3; 7 bases line up with TRBD2. The CDR3 runs 15 residues. V gave up 3 bases and J gave up 3 bases; unmatched junction bases: 7. CDR1 and CDR2 from the germline V gene are SGHRS and YFSETQ. CDR3 sequence (DNA): TGCGCCAGCAGCTCATTCGGCGGGGGAACAGATACGCAGTATTTT. It yields the protein CASSSFGGGTDTQYF.